This T cell receptor beta chain was sequenced during a study of T cell changes during pregnancy in multiple sclerosis. Profiling relied on immunoSEQ multiplex PCR, and the TCRdb table lists in-frame clones only, not all of them. The data hold about 110,000 clones, with more than 85% observed a single time. The J segment lost 1 base and the V segment lost 4 bases, leaving 5 bases of the junction unmatched. The length of the CDR3 is 15 residues. CDR1 LGHNA and CDR2 YNFKEQ come from the germline V gene. The sequence came from a female donor with multiple sclerosis, enrolled in a pregnancy study. The specimen comprised peripheral blood, sampled in the third trimester of pregnancy. V gene TRBV4-2 combines with J gene TRBJ1-2; 8 bases are a match to TRBD1. In DNA, the CDR3 is TGTGCCAGCAGCCCGGGGACAGGAGATAACTATGGCTACACCTTC. Translation: CASSPGTGDNYGYTF.